The 8 T cell receptor beta chains below were found in one sample sequenced in a study of blood T cells in healthy people across ages. Then a second PCR, running about 7 to 11 cycles, was carried out with a sample-barcoded 5' primer and a J-beta primer mix. From the 5' RACE reads, TCRdb called clonotypes with MiXCR, one entry per CDR3 protein. The data show approximately 600,000 distinct CDR3 sequences, around three fifths seen once. Sequencing used blood. The receptors were sampled from a man in his sixties in good health.

In its sample, this clonotype was seen a few times. V usage is TRBV29-1 and J usage is TRBJ2-5, with unresolved D. Trimming took off 7 bases at V and 1 base at J, with 10 bases between the two ends. Germline V gene sequence: CDR1 SQVTM, CDR2 ANQGSEA. The CDR3 runs 12 residues. In DNA form, the CDR3 reads TGCAGCGGGGTGTTCAGCCAAGAGACCCAGTACTTC. It encodes CSGVFSQETQYF.

J is TRBJ2-7 and V is TRBV6-2 or TRBV6-3; D possibly matches TRBD1 or TRBD2 (6 bases each). Germline assignment: CDR1 MNHEY and CDR2 SVGEGT. The CDR3 extends over 13 amino acids. V lost 6 bases and J lost 4, with 13 bases in between. The CDR3 is CASREGGTYEQYF. The CDR3 DNA follows: TGTGCCAGCAGAGAGGGGGGCACGTACGAGCAGTACTTC.

The chain couples TRBV6-2 or TRBV6-3 to TRBJ2-7; TRBD1 matches 9 bases. TRBJ2-5 explains the end of the DNA better; the J call may be wrong. This CDR3 has 15 residues. Per the germline V gene, CDR1 is MNHEY and CDR2 is SVGEGT. CDR3 sequence: CASSYLRTGAETQYF. The CDR3 nucleotides read TGTGCCAGCAGTTACTTGAGGACAGGGGCAGAGACCCAGTACTTC.

This chain joins TRBV2 and TRBJ1-2; perhaps TRBD1 as D (6 bases). The ends were cut back, 4 bases at V and 3 bases at J, with 12 bases in the middle. CDR3 size: 14 residues. CDR1 is SNHLY, CDR2 FYNNEI, per germline. The CDR3 is CASSGGPTYYGYTF. For the CDR3, the DNA is TGTGCCAGCAGTGGGGGGCCCACCTACTATGGCTACACCTTC. The complete variable domain, with remaining parts taken from reference TRBV2 and TRBJ1-2, reads EPEVTQTPSHQVTQMGQEVILRCVPISNHLYFYWYRQILGQKVEFLVSFYNNEISEKSEIFDDQFSVERPDGSNFTLKIRSTKLEDSAMYFCASSGGPTYYGYTFGSGTRLTVV.

This sequence joins TRBV21-1 and TRBJ2-7; the table names TRBD1, a call not compared with the DNA. TRBV21-1 counts as a pseudogene. This CDR3 is built from 15 residues. The CDR3 is CASSKIPPSGSEQYF. The DNA of the CDR3 is TGTGCCAGCAGCAAAATCCCCCCCTCGGGAAGCGAGCAGTACTTC.

This clonotype occurred once. The chain employs TRBV10-3 and TRBJ1-2; tentatively, D is TRBD1 (6 bases). In germline, CDR1 is ENHRY, CDR2 SYGVKD. The V gene lost 0 bases and the J gene lost 4 bases, with 15 bases spanning the gap. This CDR3 spans 16 amino acids. The CDR3 region has the DNA TGTGCCATCAGTGAGTCCTTGGGGGGCGTCGGCTATGGCTACACCTTC. Its protein product is CAISESLGGVGYGYTF.

J is TRBJ2-7 and V is TRBV15; 7 bases map to TRBD1. With V trimmed by 4 bases and J by 1 base, 4 bases remained unmatched. CDR1 and CDR2 (germline): LNHNV, YYDKDF (reference sequence). This CDR3 has 14 amino acids. Here the CDR3 DNA reads TGTGCCACCAGCAAGGGGACAGTTTCCTACGAGCAGTACTTC. This translates into CATSKGTVSYEQYF.

Only a few counts were recorded for this clonotype. J is TRBJ2-1 and V is TRBV9; 9 positions agree with TRBD1. Germline V gene data show CDR1 as SGDLS and CDR2 as YYNGEE. The CDR3 loop spans 15 amino acids. V trimming: 4 bases; J trimming: 7 bases; junction bases outside the gene matches: 9. CDR3 bases: TGTGCCAGCAGCCTCCGGGACAGGGTCTATAATGAGCAGTTCTTC. Amino acids: CASSLRDRVYNEQFF.